This T cell receptor (beta chain) was recovered during a study of T cells in Graves' hyperthyroidism and ophthalmopathy. RNA transcripts provided the source from which TCR beta CDR3 regions were amplified. Initially, a first-round RT-PCR of the TCR CDR3 employed the HTBI primer set. TCRdb re-derived calls from the multiplex PCR reads in MiXCR, one entry per CDR3 protein. The sample has approximately 590,000 distinct CDR3 sequences, around 14% seen once. The CDR3 contains 16 residues. The V gene's germline CDR1 is SGHTA and CDR2 FQGNSA. With V trimmed by 0 bases and J by 5 bases, 2 bases remained unmatched. Regarding the study as a whole: The majority of expanded thyroid clonotypes above 0.001 also appeared in blood.

This clonotype was counted between two and nine times. Its antigen is not known. The gene calls are TRBV7-2 and TRBJ2-2; 11 nucleotides align to TRBD2. The sequenced sample was blood. The sequence derives from a woman aged 25 to 45 with Graves' hyperthyroidism. DNA for the CDR3: TGTGCCAGCAGCTTAGCAGCTAGCGGGAGGACCGGGGAGCTGTTTTTT. This sequence encodes CASSLAASGRTGELFF.